This passage covers 19 T cell receptor beta chains from one sample sequenced in a study of response to subunit inactivated influenza vaccine. A single record per CDR3 protein comes from TCRdb applying MiXCR to the RT-PCR reads. The sample holds about 170,000 distinct CDR3 sequences, more than 10% seen once. In addition, the sample was reused for a study of T cells expressing NK-cell markers. That paper notes: TCR beta cDNA was made by 5'RACE template switching with UMIs.

Material: CD8+ T cells sorted from PBMCs, obtained approximately 13 days after vaccination. These receptors were obtained from a man aged 45-65 years who received an inactivated influenza vaccine.

This clonotype was seen repeatedly, ten times or more. The genes are TRBV4-3 and TRBJ2-7; tentatively, D is TRBD1 or TRBD2 (5 bases each). The V gene's germline CDR1 is LGHNA and CDR2 YSLEER. CDR3 size: 14 residues. With 0 bases removed from V and 6 bases from J, the gap between germline ends came to 12 bases. CDR3 sequence: CASSQDFGAGEQYF. The CDR3 coding sequence is TGCGCCAGCAGCCAAGATTTTGGGGCGGGCGAGCAGTACTTC.

This clonotype was observed many times. CDR3 loop: CASSLGRRVATNEKLFF. In DNA form, the CDR3 reads TGTGCCAGCAGCTTGGGACGGCGAGTTGCAACTAATGAAAAACTGTTTTTT. The chain links TRBV7-9 to TRBJ1-4; a possible D gene is TRBD1 (5 bases). CDR3 length: 17 residues. CDR1 and CDR2 (germline): SEHNR, FQNEAQ (reference sequence). Deletions cut 3 bases from V and 0 bases from J, with 14 bases between.

This clonotype was seen only a few times. The chain carries TRBV6-5 and TRBJ2-3, with unresolved D. The CDR3 runs 13 residues. Germline V gene sequence: CDR1 MNHEY, CDR2 SVGAGI. V lost 0 bases and J 7 bases, leaving 8 bases between the germline ends. This CDR3 is CASSYSSVNTQYF. The CDR3, as DNA: TGTGCCAGCAGTTACTCGAGTGTAAATACGCAGTATTTT.

The sample holds a few counts of this clonotype. The CDR3 loop reads CASSLVSRGFGETQYF. The DNA for the CDR3 is TGTGCCAGCAGCTTAGTTTCCAGAGGGTTCGGAGAGACCCAGTACTTC. The rearrangement uses TRBV7-9 and TRBJ2-5, with a possible D match to TRBD2 (5 bases). V was pared by 1 base and J by 4 bases, with 16 bases between. Germline V gene lookup returns CDR1 SEHNR and CDR2 FQNEAQ (reference sequence). The CDR3 totals 16 residues.

This clonotype was counted a few times. V gene TRBV5-6 combines with J gene TRBJ1-1; D possibly corresponds to TRBD1 (5 bases). The germline gives CDR1 SGHDT, CDR2 YYEEEE. The V and J ends lost 4 bases and 5 bases respectively, with 24 bases between them. The CDR3 is made up of 17 amino acids. CDR3 nucleotides: TGTGCCAGCAGCCAGAAATTGGGACCAACCAAGGGGACTGAAGCTTTCTTT. Its translation is CASSQKLGPTKGTEAFF. The variable domain in full, completed from reference TRBV5-6 and TRBJ1-1, reads DAGVTQSPTHLIKTRGQQVTLRCSPKSGHDTVSWYQQALGQGPQFIFQYYEEEERQRGNFPDRFSGHQFPNYSSELNVNALLLGDSALYLCASSQKLGPTKGTEAFFGQGTRLTVV.

This clonotype was found a few times. Here the CDR3 reads CASSQVAGALHSPLHF. CDR3 sequence (DNA): TGCGCCAGCAGCCAAGTGGCAGGGGCACTCCATTCACCCCTCCACTTT. The chain links TRBV4-1 to TRBJ1-6; D perhaps matches TRBD1 (6 bases). Germline CDR1 and CDR2: MGHRA and YSYEKL. There are 16 residues in the CDR3. V was clipped by 1 base and J by 8 bases, with 15 bases between them.

This clonotype was observed a few times. The gene calls are TRBV21-1 and TRBJ2-7; the table's TRBD1 call for D was not verified on the DNA. TRBV21-1 is a pseudogene locus. The CDR3 extends over 17 amino acids. For the CDR3, the DNA is TGTGCCAGCAGCACCTATCCCGCACAGGGGGGCAACTACGAGCAGTACTTC. Amino acids: CASSTYPAQGGNYEQYF.

This clonotype has only a few counts. The chain employs TRBV7-9 and TRBJ2-7, with a tentative D call TRBD2 (5 bases). The CDR3 has 13 amino acids. Per germline, CDR1 SEHNR and CDR2 FQNEAQ (reference sequence). Trimming stripped 4 bases from V and 7 bases from J, with 14 bases between. This chain's CDR3 is CASSSWESAEQYF. The CDR3 DNA reads TGTGCCAGCAGCTCTTGGGAGTCTGCTGAGCAGTACTTC.

The rearrangement joins TRBV28 to TRBJ2-7, with 7 nucleotides matching TRBD1. Germline values: CDR1 MDHEN, CDR2 SYDVKM. V lost 2 bases, J lost 1 base, and 2 bases stayed unmatched. The CDR3 covers 14 residues. The CDR3 sequence is CASSLMGQSYEQYF. The CDR3 DNA sequence: TGTGCCAGCAGTTTAATGGGACAGTCCTACGAGCAGTACTTC.

This clonotype was recorded at least ten times. This chain uses TRBV11-2 with TRBJ1-1; D unclear. V dropped 0 bases and J dropped 0 bases, with 2 bases sitting between them. There are 13 residues in the CDR3. Germline CDR1 reads SGHAT; CDR2 reads FQNNGV. Here the CDR3 DNA reads TGTGCCAGCAGCTTAGAGGTGAACACTGAAGCTTTCTTT. Protein product: CASSLEVNTEAFF.

This chain uses TRBV12-3 or TRBV12-4 with TRBJ2-1; possibly TRBD2 for D (6 bases). V was clipped by 3 bases and J by 4 bases, with 13 bases between them. The CDR3 has 15 amino acids. DNA of the CDR3: TGTGCCAGCAGTTTTGACGGGGGACGATACAATGAGCAGTTCTTC. It translates to CASSFDGGRYNEQFF.

This clonotype was recorded a few times. This chain connects TRBV10-2 to TRBJ2-1; 11 nucleotides agree with TRBD2. V was pared by 1 base and J by 4 bases, with 3 bases of the junction left unmatched. Germline CDR1 WSHSY, CDR2 SAAADI. This CDR3 is 16 amino acids long. CDR3 nucleotide sequence: TGCGCCAGCAGTGAGTTTAGCGGGGGGGCATACAATGAGCAGTTCTTC. Its protein is CASSEFSGGAYNEQFF.

The sample holds a few counts of this clonotype. V gene TRBV11-2 combines with J gene TRBJ2-1; D not certain. Looked up from germline, CDR1 is SGHAT and CDR2 is FQNNGV. This CDR3 comprises 13 residues. Trimming removed 1 base at V and 6 bases at J, with 7 bases between. The CDR3 DNA follows: TGTGCCAGCAGCTTAGGACTCCTCAATGAGCAGTTCTTC. It encodes CASSLGLLNEQFF.

This clonotype was seen only a few times. The chain couples TRBV7-9 to TRBJ2-7; 14 bases are shared with TRBD2. CDR3 length: 16 residues. Unmatched junction bases numbered 9, after V lost 7 bases and J lost 4 bases. Germline CDR1 SEHNR, CDR2 FQNEAQ (reference sequence). Written as DNA, the CDR3 is TGTGCCAGCACCAACCCCGGGACTAGCGGGAGTTACGAGCAGTACTTC. It specifies CASTNPGTSGSYEQYF.

This chain joins TRBV20-1 and TRBJ2-7, with 10 bases identical to TRBD2. The CDR3 extends over 14 amino acids. The V gene end was trimmed by 5 bases and the J gene end by 3 bases; junction bases not matched to a gene: 7. Germline V gene lookup returns CDR1 DFQATT and CDR2 SNEGSKA (reference sequence). The CDR3 nucleotides read TGCAGTGCTGGACCGGGACTAGCGAACTACGAGCAGTACTTC. Residues: CSAGPGLANYEQYF.

This clonotype came up many times. V and J are TRBV29-1 and TRBJ2-7; 7 nucleotides align to TRBD1. The CDR3 consists of 13 residues. V trimming: 1 base; J trimming: 2 bases; junction bases outside the gene matches: 2. Germline V lookup: CDR1 SQVTM, CDR2 ANQGSEA. The CDR3 DNA sequence: TGCAGCGTTGAAGGAGGGGGCACCTACGAGCAGTACTTC. This gives the protein CSVEGGGTYEQYF.

V gene TRBV4-1 combines with J gene TRBJ1-5, with D possibly being TRBD1 (5 bases). V was pared by 3 bases and J by 1 base, with 16 bases between. The germline V gene encodes CDR1 MGHRA and CDR2 YSYEKL. The CDR3 consists of 17 residues. The chain's CDR3 is CASSHLYGQRSNQPQHF. CDR3 bases: TGCGCCAGCAGCCACCTTTACGGACAAAGAAGCAATCAGCCCCAGCATTTT.

At least ten counts were recorded for this clonotype. The J gene is TRBJ1-5, the V gene TRBV7-8; the D gene is possibly TRBD1 (5 bases). The germline CDR1 and CDR2 sequences are SGHVS and FQNEAQ. CDR3 size: 15 residues. Trimming removed 3 bases from V and 7 bases from J, with 16 bases in between. The CDR3 DNA reads TGTGCCAGCAGCTTGAACTGGGGCCACGAACAGCCCCAGCATTTT. Translated, it gives CASSLNWGHEQPQHF.

The CDR3 sequence: CAGGLAGANYYEQYF. DNA of the CDR3: TGTGCCGGCGGACTAGCGGGAGCAAATTACTACGAGCAGTACTTC. This sequence joins TRBV2 and TRBJ2-7, with TRBD2 identical over 13 bases. The J segment lost 3 bases and the V segment lost 11 bases, leaving 10 bases of the junction unmatched. Germline V gene data show CDR1 as SNHLY and CDR2 as FYNNEI. CDR3 length: 15 amino acids.